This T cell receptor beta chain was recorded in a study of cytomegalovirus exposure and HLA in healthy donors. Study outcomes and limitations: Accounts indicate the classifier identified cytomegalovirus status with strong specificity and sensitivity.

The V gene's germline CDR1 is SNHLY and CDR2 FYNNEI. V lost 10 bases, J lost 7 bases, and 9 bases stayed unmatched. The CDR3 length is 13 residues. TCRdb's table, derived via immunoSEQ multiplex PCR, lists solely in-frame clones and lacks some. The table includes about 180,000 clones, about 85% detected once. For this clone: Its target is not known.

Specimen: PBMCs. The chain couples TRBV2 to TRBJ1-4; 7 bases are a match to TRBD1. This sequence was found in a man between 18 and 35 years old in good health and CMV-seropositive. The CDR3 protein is CAIDRVGGEKLFF. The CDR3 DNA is TGTGCCATCGACAGGGTAGGGGGTGAAAAACTGTTTTTT.